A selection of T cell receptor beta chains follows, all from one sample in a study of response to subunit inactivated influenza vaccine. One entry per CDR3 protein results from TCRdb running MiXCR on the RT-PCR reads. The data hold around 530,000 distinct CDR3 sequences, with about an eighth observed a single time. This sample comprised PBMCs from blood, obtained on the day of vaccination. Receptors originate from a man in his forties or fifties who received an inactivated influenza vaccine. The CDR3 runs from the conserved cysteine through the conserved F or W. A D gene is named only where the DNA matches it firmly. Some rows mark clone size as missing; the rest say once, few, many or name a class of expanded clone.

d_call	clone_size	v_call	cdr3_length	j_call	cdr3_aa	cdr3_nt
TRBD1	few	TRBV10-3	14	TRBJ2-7	CAISFGTGGGEQYF	TGTGCCATCAGTTTCGGGACAGGGGGCGGCGAGCAGTACTTC
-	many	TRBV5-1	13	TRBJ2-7	CASRIGGSYEQYF	TGCGCCAGCAGAATTGGGGGCTCCTACGAGCAGTACTTC
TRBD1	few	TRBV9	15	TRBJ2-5	CASSVRTGGQETQYF	TGTGCCAGCAGCGTCCGGACAGGGGGCCAAGAGACCCAGTACTTC
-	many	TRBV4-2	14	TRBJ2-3	CASSPQDYTDTQYF	TGTGCCAGCAGCCCACAGGATTACACAGATACGCAGTATTTT
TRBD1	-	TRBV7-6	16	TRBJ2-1	CASSPFWDRGYNEQFF	TGTGCCAGCAGCCCCTTTTGGGACAGGGGCTACAATGAGCAGTTCTTC
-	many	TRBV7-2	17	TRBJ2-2	CASSLRKGWEDTGELFF	TGTGCCAGCAGCTTACGAAAGGGGTGGGAGGACACCGGGGAGCTGTTTTTT
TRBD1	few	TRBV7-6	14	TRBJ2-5	CASSARQGQETQYF	TGTGCCAGCAGCGCCCGACAGGGTCAAGAGACCCAGTACTTC
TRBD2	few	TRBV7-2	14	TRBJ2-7	CASSTGLAGVGQYF	TGTGCCAGCAGCACGGGACTAGCGGGAGTTGGGCAGTACTTC
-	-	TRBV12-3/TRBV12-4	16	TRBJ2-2	CASSLASTLIGGELFF	TGTGCCAGCAGTTTAGCATCCACCCTTATCGGTGGGGAGCTGTTTTTT
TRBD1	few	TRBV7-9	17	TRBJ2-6	CASSFGTGATGANVLTF	TGTGCCAGCAGCTTTGGTACAGGGGCAACTGGGGCCAACGTCCTGACTTTC
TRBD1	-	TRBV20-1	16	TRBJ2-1	CSARGARDRSYNEQFF	TGCAGTGCTAGAGGAGCCCGGGACAGGAGCTACAATGAGCAGTTCTTC
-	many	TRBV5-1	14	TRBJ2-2	CAIRTEGRPGELFF	TGCGCCATCCGGACAGAAGGGCGCCCCGGGGAGCTGTTTTTT
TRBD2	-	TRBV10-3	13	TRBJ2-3	CAILAGGTDTQYF	TGTGCCATACTAGCGGGAGGTACAGATACGCAGTATTTT
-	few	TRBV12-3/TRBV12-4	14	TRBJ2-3	CASRPGARTDTQYF	TGTGCCAGCAGGCCCGGGGCGCGCACAGATACGCAGTATTTT
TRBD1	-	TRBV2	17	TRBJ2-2	CASSDGQGPSNTGELFF	TGTGCCAGCAGTGACGGACAGGGGCCATCGAACACCGGGGAGCTGTTTTTT
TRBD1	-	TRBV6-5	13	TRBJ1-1	CASSWGTDTEAFF	TGTGCCAGCAGTTGGGGGACAGACACTGAAGCTTTCTTT
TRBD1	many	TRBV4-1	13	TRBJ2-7	CASSQPTGDEQYF	TGCGCCAGCAGCCAACCAACAGGGGACGAGCAGTACTTC
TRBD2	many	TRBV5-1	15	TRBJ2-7	CASSLVAGSSYEQYF	TGTGCCAGCAGCTTAGTAGCGGGCAGCTCCTACGAGCAGTACTTC
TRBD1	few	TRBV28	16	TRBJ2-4	CATSQGVNLAKNIQYF	TGTGCCACCTCACAGGGGGTCAATCTAGCCAAAAACATTCAGTACTTC
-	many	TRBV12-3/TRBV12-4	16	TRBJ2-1	CASSLVSGLGSNEQFF	TGTGCCAGCAGTTTAGTATCAGGGTTAGGGAGCAATGAGCAGTTCTTC
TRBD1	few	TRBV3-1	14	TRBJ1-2	CASSQPQGGYGYTF	TGTGCCAGCAGCCAACCACAGGGGGGGTATGGCTACACCTTC
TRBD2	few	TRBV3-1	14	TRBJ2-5	CASSPSGRQETQYF	TGTGCCAGCAGCCCTAGCGGGAGACAAGAGACCCAGTACTTC
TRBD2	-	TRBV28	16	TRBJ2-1	CASSLWDSGSYNEQFF	TGTGCCAGCAGTTTATGGGATAGCGGGTCCTACAATGAGCAGTTCTTC